This T cell receptor beta chain was observed in a study of cytomegalovirus exposure and HLA in healthy donors. Notes on the study in general: Diagnosis of cytomegalovirus status made by the classifier reportedly showed high specificity and sensitivity.

Repertoires were generated with immunoSEQ multiplex PCR, while TCRdb's copy carries only in-frame clones and drops some. This sample has about 220,000 clones, with just over 85% found just once. This clone was seen more than once but under ten times. No antigen is known for it. The V end lost 5 bases, the J end lost 3 bases, and 16 bases lay between the germline ends. CDR1 and CDR2 (germline): MDHEN, SYDVKM. CDR3 length equals 15 residues. The chain has TRBV28 and TRBJ1-1; weak D call: TRBD1 (5 bases). This receptor was obtained from a woman younger than 30 in good health and CMV-seronegative. The sample consisted of PBMCs. CDR3 DNA: TGTGCCAGCAGTCGGGCAGGGCCGCTGGACACTGAAGCTTTCTTT. Its protein is CASSRAGPLDTEAFF.